The next 27 T cell receptor beta chains were all read from a single sample in a study of Graves' ophthalmopathy and Graves' hyperthyroidism. Beta-chain TCR CDR3 regions were amplified from RNA transcripts. Scientists carried out first-round RT-PCR using HTBI primers and then a second-round multiplex PCR. One entry per CDR3 protein, called by TCRdb with MiXCR from the multiplex PCR reads. The sample contains around 1.1 million distinct CDR3 sequences, about two fifths of which appear only once. Sample: peripheral blood or thyroid tissue (not recorded which). The origin of the receptors is an adult man with Graves' hyperthyroidism.

This clonotype has a handful of counts. The V call is TRBV12-3 or TRBV12-4, the J call TRBJ1-1; D unresolved. V was cut by 2 bases and J by 3 bases, with 7 bases left in between. The CDR3 sequence is 13 residues long. The CDR3 is CASSLKIYTEAFF. In DNA form, the CDR3 reads TGTGCCAGCAGTTTAAAAATATACACTGAAGCTTTCTTT.

The V call is TRBV25-1, the J call TRBJ2-7; D may be TRBD1 (5 bases). The CDR3 extends over 15 amino acids. Trimming removed 8 bases from V and 6 bases from J, with 23 bases in between. Germline CDR1 MGHDK, CDR2 SYGVNS. CDR3 protein: CASVTRRSQGSEQYF. CDR3 in DNA: TGTGCCAGCGTCACCCGACGGTCTCAGGGATCCGAGCAGTACTTC.

The J gene is TRBJ2-5, the V gene TRBV28; the D gene is possibly TRBD2 (6 bases). Trimming shortened V by 4 bases and J by 1 base, and 13 bases separated the two germline ends. Germline CDR1 MDHEN, CDR2 SYDVKM. CDR3 length: 15 residues. The CDR3 coding sequence is TGTGCCAGCAGTTGGTTGGAGGGGTTCCAAGAGACCCAGTACTTC. Its translation: CASSWLEGFQETQYF. Looking up the rest from reference TRBV28 and TRBJ2-5 gives the full variable domain: DVKVTQSSRYLVKRTGEKVFLECVQDMDHENMFWYRQDPGLGLRLIYFSYDVKMKEKGDIPEGYSVSREKKERFSLILESASTNQTSMYLCASSWLEGFQETQYFGPGTRLLVL.

Only a few counts were recorded for this clonotype. J is TRBJ1-1 and V is TRBV20-1, with a tentative D call TRBD1 (5 bases). The CDR3 totals 16 residues. V was pared by 1 base and J by 1 base, with 16 bases between. Per the germline V gene, CDR1 is DFQATT and CDR2 is SNEGSKA (reference sequence). The DNA of the CDR3 is TGCAGTGCTAGAGTCCGGGCCCGGGGGGGGAACACTGAAGCTTTCTTT. It codes for CSARVRARGGNTEAFF.

This sequence joins TRBV19 and TRBJ1-5; D ambiguous. The ends were cut back, 2 bases at V and 0 bases at J, with 8 bases in the middle. Germline V lookup: CDR1 LNHDA, CDR2 SQIVND (reference sequence). This CDR3 has 15 residues. CDR3 DNA: TGTGCCAGTAGTATATCCAGTAATAGCAATCAGCCCCAGCATTTT. Protein: CASSISSNSNQPQHF.

The rearrangement uses TRBV7-2 and TRBJ1-1; a weak D match, TRBD1 (6 bases). The CDR3 has 17 amino acids. Looked up from germline, CDR1 is SGHTA and CDR2 is FQGNSA. Trimming left V 0 bases short and J 5 bases short, with 19 bases between. The CDR3 loop is CASSLAASGGAGTEAFF. CDR3 coding DNA: TGTGCCAGCAGCTTAGCTGCTAGCGGGGGGGCGGGAACTGAAGCTTTCTTT.

The table lists this clonotype with many counts. This chain uses TRBV7-2 with TRBJ1-5; weak D call: TRBD1 (6 bases). Trimming pared 2 bases from V and 3 bases from J, leaving 11 bases between. This CDR3 contains 15 residues. Germline lookup yields CDR1 SGHTA and CDR2 FQGNSA. The CDR3 reads CASSLRTGTNQPQHF. CDR3 in DNA: TGTGCCAGCAGCTTACGTACAGGGACCAATCAGCCCCAGCATTTT. The entire variable domain, with the rest obtained from reference TRBV7-2 and TRBJ1-5, is as follows: GAGVSQSPSNKVTEKGKDVELRCDPISGHTALYWYRQSLGQGLEFLIYFQGNSAPDKSGLPSDRFSAERTGGSVSTLTIQRTQQEDSAVYLCASSLRTGTNQPQHFGDGTRLSIL.

This chain uses TRBV25-1 with TRBJ1-6; a possible D gene is TRBD1 (6 bases). Looked up from germline, CDR1 is MGHDK and CDR2 is SYGVNS. This CDR3 is built from 14 residues. V was pared by 3 bases and J by 10 bases, with 13 bases between. CDR3 region: CASSDDPGESPLHF. DNA of the CDR3: TGTGCCAGCAGTGACGATCCAGGGGAATCACCCCTCCACTTT.

This chain uses TRBV25-1 with TRBJ1-6, with 8 bases identical to TRBD1. This CDR3 contains 14 residues. CDR1 and CDR2 from the germline V gene are MGHDK and SYGVNS. J gave up 10 bases and V 8 bases, and 10 bases lay outside the gene matches. This CDR3 is CASRTDRVGSPLHF. As DNA, the CDR3 is TGTGCCAGCCGCACGGACAGGGTTGGCTCACCCCTCCACTTT.

DNA for the CDR3: TGTGCCACCAGCAGACCGGGACAGGATAAGCAATACACCTTC. Its protein is CATSRPGQDKQYTF. This chain joins TRBV15 and TRBJ1-2; 8 bases fit TRBD1. The CDR3 runs to 14 residues. Germline V CDR1 and CDR2: LNHNV, YYDKDF (reference sequence). The junction had 10 bases not matched to a gene; V was cut back by 2 bases and J by 11 bases. The full variable domain, rest sourced from reference TRBV15 and TRBJ1-2, is DAMVIQNPRYQVTQFGKPVTLSCSQTLNHNVMYWYQQKSSQAPKLLFHYYDKDFNNEADTPDNFQSRRPNTSFCFLDIRSPGLGDTAMYLCATSRPGQDKQYTFGSGTRLTVV.

This clonotype was detected ten times or more. V and J are TRBV13 and TRBJ1-2, with a tentative D call TRBD1 (5 bases). The CDR3 has 13 residues. Germline values: CDR1 PRHDT, CDR2 FYEKMQ (reference sequence). The V and J ends lost 1 base and 5 bases respectively, with 8 bases between them. CDR3 sequence: CASSLATEYGYTF. CDR3 sequence (DNA): TGTGCCAGCAGCTTAGCGACAGAATATGGCTACACCTTC.

The genes are TRBV10-3 and TRBJ2-7; possible D gene TRBD1, 6 bases. Trimming took 9 bases from V and 3 from J, leaving 15 bases between them. The CDR3 covers 13 residues. Germline V gives CDR1 ENHRY, CDR2 SYGVKD. The CDR3 is CAMGTGSRYEQYF. CDR3 coding DNA: TGTGCCATGGGCACAGGGTCTCGCTACGAGCAGTACTTC.

V is TRBV20-1 and J is TRBJ2-5, with 7 bases lining up with TRBD2. The CDR3 has 15 residues. In germline, CDR1 is DFQATT, CDR2 SNEGSKA (reference sequence). With V trimmed by 2 bases and J by 4 bases, 10 bases remained unmatched. The CDR3 region is CSARRGSGMVETQYF. CDR3 nucleotide sequence: TGCAGTGCTAGAAGGGGCAGCGGGATGGTAGAGACCCAGTACTTC.

This clonotype came up a few times. The CDR3 DNA reads as TGCGCCATCCTGGGGTGGAGGGGGCCCAACACCGGGGAGCTGTTTTTT. It translates to CAILGWRGPNTGELFF. The chain links TRBV5-1 to TRBJ2-2; D is perhaps TRBD1 (7 bases). With 9 bases removed from V and 2 bases from J, the gap between germline ends came to 20 bases. The germline CDR1 and CDR2 sequences are SGHRS and YFSETQ. The CDR3 is 16 amino acids.

The CDR3 nucleotides are TGTGCCAGCAATCTGGGACTCCAGCTGGGCGAGCAGTACTTC. It translates to CASNLGLQLGEQYF. The chain is built from TRBV28 and TRBJ2-7; maybe TRBD2 (6 bases). V was pared by 7 bases and J by 6 bases, with 19 bases between. The CDR3 is 14 residues long. CDR1 and CDR2 (germline): MDHEN, SYDVKM.

As DNA, the CDR3 is TGTGCCACCAGCAGAGAAACCTCCTCAGCGGGAGTCACCGGGGAGCTGTTTTTT. Translated: CATSRETSSAGVTGELFF. J is TRBJ2-2 and V is TRBV15; 8 bases line up with TRBD2. The CDR3 extends over 18 amino acids. Germline CDR1 LNHNV, CDR2 YYDKDF (reference sequence). V shed 0 bases, J shed 4 bases, and the junction held 10 bases outside the gene matches.

This clonotype was seen repeatedly, ten times or more. The V call is TRBV20-1, the J call TRBJ2-5; 14 bases map to TRBD2. The CDR3 runs 18 residues. The germline V gene encodes CDR1 DFQATT and CDR2 SNEGSKA (reference sequence). V lost 3 bases and J lost 0; bases outside the gene matches: 9. As DNA, the CDR3 is TGCAGTGCTAGTGAGGGGACTAGCGGGAGCGCGTACCAAGAGACCCAGTACTTC. Protein product: CSASEGTSGSAYQETQYF.

This clonotype was seen a few times. The chain recombines TRBV3-1 with TRBJ1-4; 9 nucleotides agree with TRBD1. The CDR3 sequence is 11 residues long. Germline trimming cut 6 bases from V and 10 bases from J; bases unmatched to any gene: 0. CDR1 is LGHDT and CDR2 is YNNKEL in the germline V gene (reference sequence). This CDR3 reads CASRTGGKLFF. CDR3 DNA: TGTGCCAGCAGGACAGGGGGAAAACTGTTTTTT.

Regarding this clonotype: This sequence may be a read error, since a much larger clone differs from it by one base. V gene TRBV7-2 combines with J gene TRBJ1-1, with D possibly matching TRBD1 (5 bases). V was trimmed by 2 bases and J by 8 bases, leaving 18 bases between them. The CDR3 is 15 amino acids. Germline CDR1 SGHTA, CDR2 FQGNSA. CDR3 residues: CASSLRRMDTSEAFF. CDR3 nucleotides: TGTGCCAGCAGCTTACGCAGGATGGACACCTCCGAAGCTTTCTTT.

This clonotype came up many times. This sequence joins TRBV4-1 and TRBJ2-7, with 7 bases identical to TRBD2. CDR1 is MGHRA, CDR2 YSYEKL, per germline. V lost 1 base to trimming and J lost 3 bases; unmatched junction nucleotides: 0. This CDR3 has 13 amino acids. The CDR3 DNA follows: TGCGCCAGCAGCCAAGGGGACTACTACGAGCAGTACTTC. Protein: CASSQGDYYEQYF.

The sample holds many counts of this clonotype. Here the CDR3 reads CSARKTGTGTYEQYF. For the CDR3, the DNA is TGCAGTGCTAGAAAGACAGGGACAGGCACCTACGAGCAGTACTTC. The chain is built from TRBV20-1 and TRBJ2-7, with TRBD1 identical over 8 bases. The CDR3 runs to 15 residues. J was trimmed by 2 bases and V by 2 bases; bases with no gene match: 8. Looked up from germline, CDR1 is DFQATT and CDR2 is SNEGSKA (reference sequence).

This clonotype was seen many times. The chain uses TRBV20-1 and TRBJ1-1; the D is unclear. V lost 1 base and J lost 1, with 7 bases in between. This CDR3 region has 13 residues. The germline gives CDR1 DFQATT, CDR2 SNEGSKA (reference sequence). The CDR3 DNA is TGCAGTGCTAGAGGAGATAAGAACACTGAAGCTTTCTTT. Residues: CSARGDKNTEAFF.

The V call is TRBV6-5, the J call TRBJ2-7; the D is unclear. The CDR3 sequence is 13 residues long. Trimming took off 2 bases at V and 5 bases at J, with 10 bases between the two ends. The V gene's germline CDR1 is MNHEY and CDR2 SVGAGI. For the CDR3, the DNA is TGTGCCAGCAGTTACGGATTTAAGAACGAGCAGTACTTC. It specifies CASSYGFKNEQYF.

This clonotype was counted many times. The CDR3 loop is CASSPSQGGGQPQHF. The CDR3 nucleotides are TGTGCCAGCAGTCCCTCCCAGGGAGGAGGTCAGCCCCAGCATTTT. This chain connects TRBV7-2 to TRBJ1-5; D is perhaps TRBD1 (5 bases). The germline V gene has CDR1 SGHTA and CDR2 FQGNSA. The germline V and J ends were trimmed by 6 bases and 6 bases, with 18 bases remaining between them. The CDR3 runs to 15 residues. The full variable domain, completed using reference TRBV7-2 and TRBJ1-5, is GAGVSQSPSNKVTEKGKDVELRCDPISGHTALYWYRQSLGQGLEFLIYFQGNSAPDKSGLPSDRFSAERTGGSVSTLTIQRTQQEDSAVYLCASSPSQGGGQPQHFGDGTRLSIL.

This clonotype came up many times. The CDR3 protein is CASSASPTAEQYF. The CDR3 coding sequence is TGTGCCAGCAGCGCCTCACCGACAGCCGAGCAGTACTTC. The genes are TRBV9 and TRBJ2-7; weak D call: TRBD1 (5 bases). Germline V gene sequence: CDR1 SGDLS, CDR2 YYNGEE. The CDR3 spans 13 residues. V dropped 3 bases and J dropped 6 bases, with 13 bases sitting between them.

At least ten counts were recorded for this clonotype. V usage is TRBV20-1 and J usage is TRBJ1-3; tentatively, D is TRBD1 (6 bases). Germline V lookup: CDR1 DFQATT, CDR2 SNEGSKA (reference sequence). CDR3 size: 14 residues. Trimming shortened V by 3 bases and J by 8 bases, and 17 bases separated the two germline ends. CDR3 sequence reads: CSARPETGRDTIYF. The CDR3 DNA reads TGCAGTGCTAGGCCAGAAACAGGGCGGGACACCATATATTTT.

Notes on this clonotype: This may be a read error: a much more frequent sequence differs by one nucleotide. The genes are TRBV7-2 and TRBJ1-6, with 7 bases that match TRBD1. This CDR3 spans 16 amino acids. Looked up from germline, CDR1 is SGHTA and CDR2 is FQGNSA. The DNA for the CDR3 is TGCGCCAGCGGCCAGGGGGAGGGAGTACGTAATTCACCCCTCCACTTT. Translation gives CASGQGEGVRNSPLHF.